This entry concerns a single T cell receptor beta chain. Its antigen remains unidentified. This sample is part of a study of cytomegalovirus exposure and HLA in healthy donors. Whole-study context: From HLA-typed donors, an early data release held some 80 million unique TCRs.

Study conclusions and caveats: In all likelihood, a cluster of highly shared sequence variants was a sequencing artifact.

With 60 Vbeta and 13 Jbeta primers, the PCR was carried out. Repertoires were generated with immunoSEQ multiplex PCR, while TCRdb's copy carries only in-frame clones and drops some. The sample shows fewer than 110,000 clones, around 85% of them seen only once. Trimming stripped 1 base from V and 7 bases from J, with 13 bases between. There are 15 residues in the CDR3. Germline V gives CDR1 MGHRA, CDR2 YSYEKL. This receptor was obtained from a man in his thirties or forties in good health and CMV-seronegative. The V and J genes are TRBV4-1 and TRBJ1-4; no reliable D call. The sample consisted of PBMCs. The CDR3 nucleotides are TGCGCCAGCAGCCAAGCCCCCACTCGGGGTGAAAAACTGTTTTTT. It encodes CASSQAPTRGEKLFF.